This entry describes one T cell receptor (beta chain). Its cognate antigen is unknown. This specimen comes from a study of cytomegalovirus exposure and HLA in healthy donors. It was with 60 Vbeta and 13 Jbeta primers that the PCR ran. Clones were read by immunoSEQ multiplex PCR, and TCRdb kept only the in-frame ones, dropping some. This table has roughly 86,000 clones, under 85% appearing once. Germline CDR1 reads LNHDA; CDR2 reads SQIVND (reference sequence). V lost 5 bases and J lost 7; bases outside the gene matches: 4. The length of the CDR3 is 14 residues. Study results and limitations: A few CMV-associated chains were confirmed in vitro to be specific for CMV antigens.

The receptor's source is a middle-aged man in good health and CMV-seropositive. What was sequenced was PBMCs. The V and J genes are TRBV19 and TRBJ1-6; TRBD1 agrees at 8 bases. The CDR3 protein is CASSPDRENSPLHF. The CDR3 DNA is TGTGCCAGTAGTCCGGACAGGGAGAATTCACCCCTCCACTTT.